This TCR beta chain was found in a study of T cells after yellow fever vaccination. This clonotype was recorded a few times. CDR1 is SGHKS, CDR2 YYEKEE, per germline (reference sequence). The V and J ends lost 1 base and 3 bases respectively, with 11 bases between them. The CDR3 runs to 15 residues. TCRdb reanalysed the 5' RACE reads using MiXCR and keeps one entry per CDR3 protein. There are 500,000 to 650,000 distinct CDR3 sequences in the sample; 9% to 15% occur only once, and about 15% lies in the top ten. The rearrangement links TRBV5-5 to TRBJ2-1, with D tentatively TRBD2 (6 bases). The input for sequencing was PBMCs, taken on the day of the yellow fever booster vaccination. The origin of this receptor is a young man who received the YFV17D yellow fever vaccine. The CDR3 DNA reads as TGTGCCAGCAGCTTGTCGGGAGACTACTACAATGAGCAGTTCTTC. Amino acids: CASSLSGDYYNEQFF.